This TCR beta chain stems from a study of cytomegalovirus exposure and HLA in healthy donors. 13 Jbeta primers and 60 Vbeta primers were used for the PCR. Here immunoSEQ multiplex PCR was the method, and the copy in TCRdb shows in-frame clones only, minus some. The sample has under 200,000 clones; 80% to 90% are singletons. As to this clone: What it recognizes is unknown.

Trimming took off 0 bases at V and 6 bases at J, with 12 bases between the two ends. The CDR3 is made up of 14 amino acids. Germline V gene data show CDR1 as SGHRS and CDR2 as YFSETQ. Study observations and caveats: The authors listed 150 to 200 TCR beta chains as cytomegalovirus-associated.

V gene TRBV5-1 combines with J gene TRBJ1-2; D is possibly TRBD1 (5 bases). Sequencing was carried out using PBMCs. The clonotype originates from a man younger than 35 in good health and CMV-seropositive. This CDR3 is CASSLGGPGNGYTF. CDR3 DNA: TGCGCCAGCAGCTTGGGTGGGCCAGGGAATGGCTACACCTTC.